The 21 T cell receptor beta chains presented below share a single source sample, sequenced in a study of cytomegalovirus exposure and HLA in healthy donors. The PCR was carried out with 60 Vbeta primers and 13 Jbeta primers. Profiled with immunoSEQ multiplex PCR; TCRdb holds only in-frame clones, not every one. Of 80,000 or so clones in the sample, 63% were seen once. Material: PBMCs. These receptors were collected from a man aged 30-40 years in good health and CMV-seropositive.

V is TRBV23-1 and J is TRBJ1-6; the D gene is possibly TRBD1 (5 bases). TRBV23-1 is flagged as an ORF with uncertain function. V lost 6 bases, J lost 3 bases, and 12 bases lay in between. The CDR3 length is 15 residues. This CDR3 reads CASRSGWGYNSPLHF. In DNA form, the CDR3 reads TGCGCCAGCAGATCAGGGTGGGGCTATAATTCACCCCTCCACTTT.

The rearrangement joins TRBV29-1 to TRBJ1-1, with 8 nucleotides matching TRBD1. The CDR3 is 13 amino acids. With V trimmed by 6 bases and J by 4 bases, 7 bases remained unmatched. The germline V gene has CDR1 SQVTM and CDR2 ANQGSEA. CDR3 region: CSVASGQGTEAFF. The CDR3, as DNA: TGCAGCGTAGCGAGTGGACAGGGCACTGAAGCTTTCTTT.

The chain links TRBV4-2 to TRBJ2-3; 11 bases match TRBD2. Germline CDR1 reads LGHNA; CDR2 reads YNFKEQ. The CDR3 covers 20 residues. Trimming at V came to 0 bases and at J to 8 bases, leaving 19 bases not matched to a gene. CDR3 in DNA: TGTGCCAGCAGCCAAGAGGGCGTCTGGGGGACTAGCGGACTCAAGGGTACGCAGTATTTT. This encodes CASSQEGVWGTSGLKGTQYF.

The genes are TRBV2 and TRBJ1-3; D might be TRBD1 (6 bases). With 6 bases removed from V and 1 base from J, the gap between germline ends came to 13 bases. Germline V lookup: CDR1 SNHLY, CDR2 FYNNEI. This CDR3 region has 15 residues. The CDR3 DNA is TGTGCCAGCAGGCGGGGGGGGCATTCTGGAAACACCATATATTTT. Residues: CASRRGGHSGNTIYF. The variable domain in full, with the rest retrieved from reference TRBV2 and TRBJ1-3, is EPEVTQTPSHQVTQMGQEVILRCVPISNHLYFYWYRQILGQKVEFLVSFYNNEISEKSEIFDDQFSVERPDGSNFTLKIRSTKLEDSAMYFCASRRGGHSGNTIYFGEGSWLTVV.

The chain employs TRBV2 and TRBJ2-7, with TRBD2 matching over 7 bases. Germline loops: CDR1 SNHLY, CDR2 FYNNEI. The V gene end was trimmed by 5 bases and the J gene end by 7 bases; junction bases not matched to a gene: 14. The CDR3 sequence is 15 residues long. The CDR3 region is CASSYEGLAVGEQYF. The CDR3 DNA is TGTGCCAGCAGTTACGAGGGGCTAGCGGTGGGTGAGCAGTACTTC.

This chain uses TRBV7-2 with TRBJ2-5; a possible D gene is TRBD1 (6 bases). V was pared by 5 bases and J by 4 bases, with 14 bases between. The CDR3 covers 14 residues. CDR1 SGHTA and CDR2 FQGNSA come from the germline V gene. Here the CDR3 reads CASSLNHRVETQYF. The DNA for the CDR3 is TGTGCCAGCAGCCTTAACCACAGGGTAGAGACCCAGTACTTC.

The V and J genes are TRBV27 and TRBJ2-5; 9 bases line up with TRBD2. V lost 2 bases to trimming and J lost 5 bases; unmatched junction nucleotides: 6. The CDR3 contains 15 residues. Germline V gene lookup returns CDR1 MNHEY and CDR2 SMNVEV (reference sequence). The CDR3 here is CASSLRGRAGETQYF. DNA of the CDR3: TGTGCCAGCAGTTTACGCGGGAGGGCCGGGGAGACCCAGTACTTC.

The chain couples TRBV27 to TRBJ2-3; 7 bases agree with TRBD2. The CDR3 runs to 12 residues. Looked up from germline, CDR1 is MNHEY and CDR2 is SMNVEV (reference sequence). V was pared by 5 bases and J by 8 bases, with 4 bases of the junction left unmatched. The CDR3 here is CASSPGGVTQYF. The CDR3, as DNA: TGTGCCAGCAGTCCGGGGGGAGTTACGCAGTATTTT.

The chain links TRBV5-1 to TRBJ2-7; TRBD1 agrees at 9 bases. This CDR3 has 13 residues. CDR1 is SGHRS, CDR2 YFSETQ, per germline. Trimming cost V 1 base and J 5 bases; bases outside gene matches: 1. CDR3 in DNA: TGCGCCAGCAGCTTGACAGGGGGCCACGAGCAGTACTTC. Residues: CASSLTGGHEQYF.

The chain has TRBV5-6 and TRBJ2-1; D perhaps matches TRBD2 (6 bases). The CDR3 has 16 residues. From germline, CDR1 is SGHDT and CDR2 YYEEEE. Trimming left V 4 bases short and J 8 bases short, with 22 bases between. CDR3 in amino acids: CASSDGVGGGLDEQFF. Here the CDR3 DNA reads TGTGCCAGCAGCGATGGCGTCGGGGGTGGGCTCGATGAGCAGTTCTTC. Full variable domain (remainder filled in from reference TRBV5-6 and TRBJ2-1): DAGVTQSPTHLIKTRGQQVTLRCSPKSGHDTVSWYQQALGQGPQFIFQYYEEEERQRGNFPDRFSGHQFPNYSSELNVNALLLGDSALYLCASSDGVGGGLDEQFFGPGTRLTVL.

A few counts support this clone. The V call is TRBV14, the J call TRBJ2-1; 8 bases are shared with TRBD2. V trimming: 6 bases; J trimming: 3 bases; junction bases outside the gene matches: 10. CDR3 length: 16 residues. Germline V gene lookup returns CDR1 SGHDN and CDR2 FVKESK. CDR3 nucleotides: TGTGCCAGCAGTCAGAGGTTCGGGACTAGCTACAATGAGCAGTTCTTC. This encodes CASSQRFGTSYNEQFF.

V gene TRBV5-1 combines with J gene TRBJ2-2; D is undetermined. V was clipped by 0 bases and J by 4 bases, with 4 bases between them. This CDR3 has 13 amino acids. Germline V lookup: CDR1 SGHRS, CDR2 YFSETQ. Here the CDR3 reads CASSLGATGELFF. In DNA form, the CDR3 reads TGCGCCAGCAGCTTGGGAGCCACCGGGGAGCTGTTTTTT.

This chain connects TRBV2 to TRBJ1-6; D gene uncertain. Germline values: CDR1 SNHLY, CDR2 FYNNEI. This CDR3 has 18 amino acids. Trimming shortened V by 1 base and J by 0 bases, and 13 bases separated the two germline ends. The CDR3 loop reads CASSEGLIPSSYNSPLHF. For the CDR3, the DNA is TGTGCCAGCAGTGAAGGGCTCATTCCTAGCTCCTATAATTCACCCCTCCACTTT.

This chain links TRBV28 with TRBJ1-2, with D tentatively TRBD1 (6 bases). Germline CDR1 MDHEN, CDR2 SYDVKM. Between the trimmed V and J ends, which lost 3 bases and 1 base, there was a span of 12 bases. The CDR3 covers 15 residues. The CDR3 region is CASSLRGAGNYGYTF. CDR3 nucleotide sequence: TGTGCCAGCAGTTTGCGGGGGGCGGGTAACTATGGCTACACCTTC.

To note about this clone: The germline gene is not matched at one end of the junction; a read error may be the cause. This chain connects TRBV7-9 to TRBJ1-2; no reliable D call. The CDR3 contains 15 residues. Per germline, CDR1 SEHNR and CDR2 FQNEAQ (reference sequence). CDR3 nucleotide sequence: TGTTCCAGCAGCTTTGGGCCTCAACCTAACTATGGCTACACCTTC. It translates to CSSSFGPQPNYGYTF.

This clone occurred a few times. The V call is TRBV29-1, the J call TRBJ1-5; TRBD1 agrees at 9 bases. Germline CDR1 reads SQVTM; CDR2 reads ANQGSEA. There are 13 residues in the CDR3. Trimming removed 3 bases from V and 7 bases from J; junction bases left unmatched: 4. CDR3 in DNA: TGCAGCGTTGAGACAGGGGGAGGGCAGCCCCAGCATTTT. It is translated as CSVETGGGQPQHF. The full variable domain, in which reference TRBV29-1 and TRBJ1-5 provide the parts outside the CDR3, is SAVISQKPSRDICQRGTSLTIQCQVDSQVTMMFWYRQQPGQSLTLIATANQGSEATYESGFVIDKFPISRPNLTFSTLTVSNMSPEDSSIYLCSVETGGGQPQHFGDGTRLSIL.

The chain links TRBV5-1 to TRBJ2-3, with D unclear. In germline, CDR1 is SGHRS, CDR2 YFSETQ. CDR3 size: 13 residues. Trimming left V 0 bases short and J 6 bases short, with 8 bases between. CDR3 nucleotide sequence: TGCGCCAGCAGCTTGGATGGCGGTGATACGCAGTATTTT. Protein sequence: CASSLDGGDTQYF.

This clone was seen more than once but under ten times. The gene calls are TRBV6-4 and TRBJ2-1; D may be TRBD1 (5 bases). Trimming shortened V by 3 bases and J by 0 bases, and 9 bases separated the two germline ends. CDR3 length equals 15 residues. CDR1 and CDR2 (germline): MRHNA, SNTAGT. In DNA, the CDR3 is TGTGCCAGCAGTGATGGGGCTAGCTCCTACAATGAGCAGTTCTTC. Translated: CASSDGASSYNEQFF.

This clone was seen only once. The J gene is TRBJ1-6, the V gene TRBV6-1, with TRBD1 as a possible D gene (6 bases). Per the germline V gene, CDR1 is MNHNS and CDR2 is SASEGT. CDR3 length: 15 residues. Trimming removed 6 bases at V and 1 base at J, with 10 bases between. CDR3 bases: TGTGCCAGCAGGACAGGAACTTCCTATAATTCACCCCTCCACTTT. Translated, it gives CASRTGTSYNSPLHF.

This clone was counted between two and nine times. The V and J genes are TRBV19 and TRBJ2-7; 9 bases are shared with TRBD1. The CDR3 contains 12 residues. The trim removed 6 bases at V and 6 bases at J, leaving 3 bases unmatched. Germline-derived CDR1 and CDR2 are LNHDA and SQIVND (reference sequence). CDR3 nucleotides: TGTGCCAGTAGCGAACAGGGGGCCGAGCAGTACTTC. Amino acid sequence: CASSEQGAEQYF. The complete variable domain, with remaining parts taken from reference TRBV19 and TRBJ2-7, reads DGGITQSPKYLFRKEGQNVTLSCEQNLNHDAMYWYRQDPGQGLRLIYYSQIVNDFQKGDIAEGYSVSREKKESFPLTVTSAQKNPTAFYLCASSEQGAEQYFGPGTRLTVT.

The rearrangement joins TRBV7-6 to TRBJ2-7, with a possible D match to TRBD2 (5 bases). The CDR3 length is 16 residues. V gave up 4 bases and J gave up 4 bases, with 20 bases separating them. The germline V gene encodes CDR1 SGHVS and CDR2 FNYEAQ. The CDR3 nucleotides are TGTGCCAGCAGCTCCATACGGGGTCCGGAGGTTTACGAGCAGTACTTC. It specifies CASSSIRGPEVYEQYF.